This T cell receptor (beta chain) was recovered during a study of OX40 agonist ivuxolimab in advanced cancers. Study as a whole: Eligibility admitted prior anti-PD-1, anti-PD-L1 or anti-CTLA-4 therapy; about 40% had some.

Notes on this clone: Its antigen is still unknown.

This table comes from immunoSEQ multiplex PCR, and its TCRdb copy is limited to in-frame clones, with some not included. The top ten clones hold around 0.39% of a sample with fewer than 85,000 clones, roughly 90% of them seen once. Findings and caveats of the study: The average count of expanded clones was higher among CD8+ T cells than among CD4+. Certain nonresponders likewise exhibited a low normalized T-cell clonal expansion.

J was trimmed by 4 bases and V by 7 bases; bases with no gene match: 8. CDR1 SGHRS and CDR2 YFSETQ come from the germline V gene. The CDR3 extends over 14 amino acids. The rearrangement joins TRBV5-1 to TRBJ1-1; TRBD1 aligns across 9 bases. The TCR originated in an adult with an advanced solid tumor such as melanoma, head and neck, liver or kidney cancer. Sequenced material: CD4+ or CD8+ T cells sorted from blood, taken in a trial of the OX40 agonist ivuxolimab. CDR3 in amino acids: CASDWTGVSTEAFF. The DNA for the CDR3 is TGCGCCAGCGATTGGACAGGGGTGAGCACTGAAGCTTTCTTT.